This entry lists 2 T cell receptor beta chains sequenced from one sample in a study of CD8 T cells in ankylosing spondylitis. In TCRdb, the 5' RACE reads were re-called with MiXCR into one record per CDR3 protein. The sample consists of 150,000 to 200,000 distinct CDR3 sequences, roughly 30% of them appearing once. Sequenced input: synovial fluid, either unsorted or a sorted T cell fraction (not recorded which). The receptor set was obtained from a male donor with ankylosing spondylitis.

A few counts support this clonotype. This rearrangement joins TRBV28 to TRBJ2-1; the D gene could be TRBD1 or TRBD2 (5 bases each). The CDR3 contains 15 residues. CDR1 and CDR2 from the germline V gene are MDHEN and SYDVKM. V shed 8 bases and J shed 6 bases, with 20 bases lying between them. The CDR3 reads CASVQSGRDRNEQFF. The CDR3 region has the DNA TGTGCCAGCGTCCAATCCGGCAGGGACCGCAATGAGCAGTTCTTC.

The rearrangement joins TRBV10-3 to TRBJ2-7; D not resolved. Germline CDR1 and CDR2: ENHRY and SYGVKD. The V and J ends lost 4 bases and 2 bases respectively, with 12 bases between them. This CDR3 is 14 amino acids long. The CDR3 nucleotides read TGTGCCATCAGTGGTAATGGGTCACCCTACGAGCAGTACTTC. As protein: CAISGNGSPYEQYF.